The clone carrying this T cell receptor (beta chain) has more than one count but fewer than ten. The data were obtained in a study of blood T cell repertoires in COVID-19. Study-wide background: Acute-phase and convalescent COVID-19 samples originated in the United States, Italy and Spain. PBMCs, B-cell-depleted T cells, or T cells were the source of the cDNA or gDNA that made up the material.

Followed over time, Seattle patients had been enrolled while infection was active. The CDR3 covers 15 residues. V gave up 4 bases and J gave up 2 bases, with 15 bases separating them. CDR1 and CDR2 (germline): LGHNA, YNFKEQ. Original analysis: It was from reference gene primer amplification that nucleated cell counts were estimated. Generated by immunoSEQ multiplex PCR, the TCRdb table keeps only in-frame clones and is missing some. Clonal size and the V and J genes are those of that table, whereas D and trimming came from the DNA. The sample contains about 73,000 clones, approximately 80% of which appear only once.

The sequenced sample consisted of peripheral blood. V and J are TRBV4-2 and TRBJ2-7; a weak D match, TRBD2 (6 bases). This sequence was found in a man in his 70s with COVID-19, enrolled during active disease. Written as DNA, the CDR3 is TGTGCCAGCAGCCGCACCGGGACTGGTCCCTACGAGCAGTACTTC. Amino acids: CASSRTGTGPYEQYF.